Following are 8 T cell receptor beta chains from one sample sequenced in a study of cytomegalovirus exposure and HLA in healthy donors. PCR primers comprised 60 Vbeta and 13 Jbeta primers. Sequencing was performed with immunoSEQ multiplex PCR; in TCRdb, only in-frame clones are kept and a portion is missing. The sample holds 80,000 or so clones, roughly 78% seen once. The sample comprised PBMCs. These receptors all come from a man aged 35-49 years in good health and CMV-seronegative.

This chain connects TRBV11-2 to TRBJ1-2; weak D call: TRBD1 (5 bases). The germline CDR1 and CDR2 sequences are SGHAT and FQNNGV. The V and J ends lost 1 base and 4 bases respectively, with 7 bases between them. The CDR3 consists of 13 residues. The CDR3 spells CASSLGQGYGYTF. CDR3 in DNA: TGTGCCAGCAGCTTAGGTCAGGGCTATGGCTACACCTTC.

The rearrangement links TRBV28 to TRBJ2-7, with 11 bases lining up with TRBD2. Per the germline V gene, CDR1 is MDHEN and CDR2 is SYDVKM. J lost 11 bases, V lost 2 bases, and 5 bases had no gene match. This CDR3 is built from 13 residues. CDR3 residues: CASSLTSGSREYF. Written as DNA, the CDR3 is TGTGCCAGCAGTTTAACTAGCGGGAGTCGGGAGTACTTC.

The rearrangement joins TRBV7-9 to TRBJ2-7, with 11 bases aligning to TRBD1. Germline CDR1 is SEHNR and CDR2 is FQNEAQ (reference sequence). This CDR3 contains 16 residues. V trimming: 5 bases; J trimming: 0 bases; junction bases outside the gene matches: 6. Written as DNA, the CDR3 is TGTGCCAGCAGCCGGACAGGGGGCACGAGCTCCTACGAGCAGTACTTC. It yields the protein CASSRTGGTSSYEQYF.

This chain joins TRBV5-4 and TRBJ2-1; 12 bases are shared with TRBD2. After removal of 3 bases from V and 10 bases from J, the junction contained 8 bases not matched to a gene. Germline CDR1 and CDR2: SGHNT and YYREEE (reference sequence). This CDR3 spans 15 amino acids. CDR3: CASSWLAGGGEEQFF. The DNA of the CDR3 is TGTGCCAGCAGCTGGCTAGCGGGAGGGGGGGAAGAGCAGTTCTTC.

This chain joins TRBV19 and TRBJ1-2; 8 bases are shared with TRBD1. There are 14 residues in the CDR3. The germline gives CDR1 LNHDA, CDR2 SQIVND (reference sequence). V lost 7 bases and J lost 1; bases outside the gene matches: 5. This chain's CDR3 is CASTRTGGNYGYTF. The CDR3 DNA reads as TGTGCCAGTACCCGCACAGGGGGTAACTATGGCTACACCTTC. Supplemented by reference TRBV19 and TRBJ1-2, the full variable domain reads DGGITQSPKYLFRKEGQNVTLSCEQNLNHDAMYWYRQDPGQGLRLIYYSQIVNDFQKGDIAEGYSVSREKKESFPLTVTSAQKNPTAFYLCASTRTGGNYGYTFGSGTRLTVV.

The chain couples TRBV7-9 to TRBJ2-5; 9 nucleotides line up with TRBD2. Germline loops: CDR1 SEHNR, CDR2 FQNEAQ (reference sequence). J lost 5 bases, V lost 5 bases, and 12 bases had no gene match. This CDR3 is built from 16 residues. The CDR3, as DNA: TGTGCCAGCAGCACCCACGTAGCGGGAGTGAGGGAGACCCAGTACTTC. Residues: CASSTHVAGVRETQYF.

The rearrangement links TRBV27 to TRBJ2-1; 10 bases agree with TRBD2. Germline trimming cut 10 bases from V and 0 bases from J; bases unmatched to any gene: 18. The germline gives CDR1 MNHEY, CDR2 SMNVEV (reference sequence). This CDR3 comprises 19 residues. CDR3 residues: CATLNIRGLAISSYNEQFF. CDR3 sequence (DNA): TGTGCCACCCTAAACATCAGGGGACTAGCGATTAGCTCCTACAATGAGCAGTTCTTC.

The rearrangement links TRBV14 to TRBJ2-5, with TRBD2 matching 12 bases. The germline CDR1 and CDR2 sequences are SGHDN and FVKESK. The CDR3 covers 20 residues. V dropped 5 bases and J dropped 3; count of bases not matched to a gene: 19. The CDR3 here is CASSKLTSGRPVHNEETQYF. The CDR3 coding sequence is TGTGCCAGCAGCAAACTCACTAGCGGGAGGCCAGTCCATAACGAAGAGACCCAGTACTTC.